This T cell receptor beta chain was sequenced for a study of blood T cell repertoires in COVID-19. At the level of the study: Acute and convalescent COVID-19 samples came from the United States, Italy and Spain. PBMCs, B-cell-depleted T cells, or T cells provided the cDNA or gDNA that made up the material.

Authors' methods: Estimation of nucleated cell counts was performed using reference gene primer amplification. Profiled with immunoSEQ multiplex PCR; TCRdb holds only in-frame clones, not every one. That table supplies the V and J calls and clone size; D and trimming were determined from the DNA. The sample includes around 59,000 clones, around 70% of them seen just once. Germline V gene lookup returns CDR1 SEHNR and CDR2 FQNEAQ (reference sequence). V shed 6 bases and J 4 bases; nucleotides not matched to a gene: 10. The CDR3 totals 16 residues. The V call is TRBV7-9, the J call TRBJ2-2; 8 bases map to TRBD1. The sequence came from a woman aged 45-65 years with active or convalescent COVID-19. Material for sequencing was peripheral blood. The CDR3 protein is CASRPVRGRLTGELFF. The CDR3 bases are TGTGCCAGCAGGCCAGTCAGGGGGCGACTCACCGGGGAGCTGTTTTTT.